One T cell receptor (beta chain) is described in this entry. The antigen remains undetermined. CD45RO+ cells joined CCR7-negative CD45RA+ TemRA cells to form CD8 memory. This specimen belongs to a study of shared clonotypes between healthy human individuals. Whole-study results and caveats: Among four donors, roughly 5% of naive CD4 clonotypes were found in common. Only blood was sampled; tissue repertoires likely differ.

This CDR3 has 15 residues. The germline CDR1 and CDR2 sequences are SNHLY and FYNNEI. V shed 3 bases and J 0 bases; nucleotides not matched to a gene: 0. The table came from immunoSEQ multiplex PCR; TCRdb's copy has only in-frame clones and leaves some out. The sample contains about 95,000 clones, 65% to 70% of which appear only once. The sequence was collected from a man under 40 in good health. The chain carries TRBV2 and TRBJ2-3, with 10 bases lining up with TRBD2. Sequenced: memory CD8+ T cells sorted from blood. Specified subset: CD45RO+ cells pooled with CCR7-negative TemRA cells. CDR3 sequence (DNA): TGTGCCAGCAGTGAGGGACTAGCGAGCACAGATACGCAGTATTTT. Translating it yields CASSEGLASTDTQYF.